The rows below give T cell receptor beta chains drawn from one sample of a study of response to subunit inactivated influenza vaccine. Each CDR3 protein is one row after TCRdb ran MiXCR on the RT-PCR reads. The sample consists of some 850,000 distinct CDR3 sequences, under 20% of them appearing once. Here the sequenced sample was PBMCs from blood, taken roughly 5 days after vaccination. All receptors derive from a man aged 50 to 60 who received an inactivated influenza vaccine. CDR3s include the opening cysteine and the closing phenylalanine or tryptophan. The D gene is left open where the match is weak. For some rows the clone size is stated as once, few or many, or as a class when expanded; others skip it.

d_gene: -; v_gene: TRBV29-1; j_gene: TRBJ1-2; abundance: few; CDR3aa: CSVAAGEGGYTF; CDR3nt: TGCAGCGTTGCCGCAGGGGAAGGTGGCTACACCTTC
d_gene: TRBD2; v_gene: TRBV18; j_gene: TRBJ2-3; abundance: -; CDR3aa: CASSNNLGLAGVDTQYF; CDR3nt: TGTGCCAGCTCAAACAATTTGGGACTAGCGGGAGTAGATACGCAGTATTTT
d_gene: -; v_gene: TRBV4-2; j_gene: TRBJ1-5; abundance: few; CDR3aa: CASSQDYSGIQPQHF; CDR3nt: TGTGCCAGCAGCCAAGATTATTCGGGGATCCAGCCCCAGCATTTT
d_gene: -; v_gene: TRBV3-1; j_gene: TRBJ2-7; abundance: once; CDR3aa: CASSQDWGASYEQYF; CDR3nt: TGTGCCAGCAGCCAAGATTGGGGGGCATCCTACGAGCAGTACTTC
d_gene: TRBD1; v_gene: TRBV28; j_gene: TRBJ2-5; abundance: once; CDR3aa: CASSRTGVGTQYF; CDR3nt: TGTGCCAGCAGTCGGACAGGGGTAGGGACCCAGTACTTC
d_gene: -; v_gene: TRBV20-1; j_gene: TRBJ1-1; abundance: few; CDR3aa: CSASRGRRDAEAFF; CDR3nt: TGCAGTGCTAGCAGAGGGAGGAGGGACGCTGAAGCTTTCTTT
d_gene: TRBD2; v_gene: TRBV12-3/TRBV12-4; j_gene: TRBJ2-1; abundance: few; CDR3aa: CASRKLAGPYNEQFF; CDR3nt: TGTGCCAGCAGAAAACTAGCGGGACCCTACAATGAGCAGTTCTTC
d_gene: -; v_gene: TRBV5-1; j_gene: TRBJ1-2; abundance: -; CDR3aa: CASSFDKSYGYTF; CDR3nt: TGCGCCAGCAGCTTTGACAAGAGCTATGGCTACACCTTC
d_gene: TRBD1; v_gene: TRBV5-1; j_gene: TRBJ2-5; abundance: -; CDR3aa: CASRTGAGETQYF; CDR3nt: TGCGCCAGTAGGACAGGGGCCGGGGAGACCCAGTACTTC
d_gene: -; v_gene: TRBV18; j_gene: TRBJ2-1; abundance: -; CDR3aa: CASSPSSGFNEQFF; CDR3nt: TGTGCCAGCTCACCAAGTTCGGGTTTCAATGAGCAGTTCTTC
d_gene: -; v_gene: TRBV6-6; j_gene: TRBJ2-2; abundance: many; CDR3aa: CASTLAGELFF; CDR3nt: TGTGCCAGCACGTTGGCCGGGGAGCTGTTTTTT
d_gene: -; v_gene: TRBV29-1; j_gene: TRBJ2-2; abundance: many; CDR3aa: CSVVLGGGELFF; CDR3nt: TGCAGCGTTGTCCTCGGCGGCGGGGAGCTGTTTTTT
d_gene: -; v_gene: TRBV7-2; j_gene: TRBJ2-3; abundance: many; CDR3aa: CASSFRDTQYF; CDR3nt: TGTGCCAGCAGTTTTAGAGATACGCAGTATTTT
d_gene: -; v_gene: TRBV12-3/TRBV12-4; j_gene: TRBJ2-5; abundance: few; CDR3aa: CASSFGRHQETQYF; CDR3nt: TGTGCCAGCAGCTTTGGACGGCACCAAGAGACCCAGTACTTC
d_gene: -; v_gene: TRBV6-5; j_gene: TRBJ1-3; abundance: many; CDR3aa: CASSYEGGSGNTIYF; CDR3nt: TGTGCCAGCAGTTATGAGGGGGGCTCTGGAAACACCATATATTTT
d_gene: -; v_gene: TRBV9; j_gene: TRBJ2-5; abundance: -; CDR3aa: CASSVGAAWYQETQYF; CDR3nt: TGTGCCAGCAGCGTAGGGGCAGCCTGGTACCAAGAGACCCAGTACTTC
d_gene: -; v_gene: TRBV5-1; j_gene: TRBJ2-2; abundance: few; CDR3aa: CASSLLGQGFTGELFF; CDR3nt: TGCGCCAGCAGCTTGTTGGGGCAGGGCTTCACCGGGGAGCTGTTTTTT
d_gene: -; v_gene: TRBV6-1; j_gene: TRBJ2-1; abundance: once; CDR3aa: CASELGVSYNEQFF; CDR3nt: TGTGCCAGCGAATTGGGGGTCTCCTACAATGAGCAGTTCTTC
d_gene: -; v_gene: TRBV20-1; j_gene: TRBJ2-6; abundance: few; CDR3aa: CSATRGGSSGANVLTF; CDR3nt: TGCAGTGCAACAAGGGGGGGGAGCTCTGGGGCCAACGTCCTGACTTTC
d_gene: TRBD2; v_gene: TRBV7-2; j_gene: TRBJ2-3; abundance: few; CDR3aa: CATARTRTSTDTQYF; CDR3nt: TGTGCCACCGCGCGGACTAGGACTAGCACAGATACGCAGTATTTT
d_gene: -; v_gene: TRBV6-5; j_gene: TRBJ1-2; abundance: few; CDR3aa: CASSYSGYGYTF; CDR3nt: TGTGCCAGCAGTTACTCTGGCTATGGCTACACCTTC
d_gene: TRBD2; v_gene: TRBV10-3; j_gene: TRBJ2-1; abundance: few; CDR3aa: CAISGGLAGDFSYNEQFF; CDR3nt: TGTGCCATCAGTGGGGGACTAGCGGGGGACTTCTCCTACAATGAGCAGTTCTTC
d_gene: -; v_gene: TRBV6-2/TRBV6-3; j_gene: TRBJ2-7; abundance: few; CDR3aa: CASSYSITGTFTYEQYF; CDR3nt: TGTGCCAGCAGTTACTCGATCACCGGGACATTTACCTACGAGCAGTACTTC
d_gene: TRBD2; v_gene: TRBV24-1; j_gene: TRBJ2-1; abundance: few; CDR3aa: CATSDSGGPRLNNEQFF; CDR3nt: TGTGCCACCAGTGATAGCGGGGGGCCCAGATTAAACAATGAGCAGTTCTTC
d_gene: -; v_gene: TRBV6-2/TRBV6-3; j_gene: TRBJ2-5; abundance: -; CDR3aa: CATGKPGQTKETQYF; CDR3nt: TGTGCCACCGGTAAACCGGGACAAACGAAGGAGACCCAGTACTTC
d_gene: -; v_gene: TRBV2; j_gene: TRBJ1-2; abundance: -; CDR3aa: CASSEALPGNYGYTF; CDR3nt: TGTGCCAGCAGTGAAGCGCTTCCGGGGAACTATGGCTACACCTTC
d_gene: -; v_gene: TRBV3-1; j_gene: TRBJ2-7; abundance: few; CDR3aa: CASSQVGPLHEQYF; CDR3nt: TGTGCCAGCAGCCAAGTTGGGCCACTCCACGAGCAGTACTTC
d_gene: TRBD1; v_gene: TRBV7-9; j_gene: TRBJ1-2; abundance: -; CDR3aa: CASSTTGSNGYTF; CDR3nt: TGTGCCAGCAGCACGACAGGGAGCAATGGCTACACCTTC
d_gene: TRBD2; v_gene: TRBV29-1; j_gene: TRBJ2-2; abundance: -; CDR3aa: CSVEAVAGGQGELFF; CDR3nt: TGCAGCGTTGAAGCGGTAGCGGGGGGCCAAGGGGAGCTGTTTTTT
d_gene: TRBD2; v_gene: TRBV4-3; j_gene: TRBJ2-7; abundance: few; CDR3aa: CASSQEVAGAYEQYF; CDR3nt: TGCGCCAGCAGCCAAGAGGTAGCGGGGGCTTACGAGCAGTACTTC
d_gene: TRBD1; v_gene: TRBV20-1; j_gene: TRBJ1-5; abundance: -; CDR3aa: CSAQLRTGGRQPQHF; CDR3nt: TGCAGTGCTCAGCTAAGGACAGGGGGCCGCCAGCCCCAGCATTTT
d_gene: TRBD2; v_gene: TRBV12-5; j_gene: TRBJ2-5; abundance: -; CDR3aa: CASGLGGGVAGQETQYF; CDR3nt: TGTGCTAGTGGTTTGGGTGGGGGGGTAGCGGGACAAGAGACCCAGTACTTC
d_gene: -; v_gene: TRBV5-1; j_gene: TRBJ2-2; abundance: -; CDR3aa: CASSSRVGASNAGELFF; CDR3nt: TGCGCCAGCAGTTCCAGGGTCGGAGCGTCGAACGCCGGGGAGCTGTTTTTT
d_gene: -; v_gene: TRBV20-1; j_gene: TRBJ2-5; abundance: few; CDR3aa: CSARASDETQYF; CDR3nt: TGCAGTGCTAGGGCTAGCGATGAGACCCAGTACTTC
d_gene: TRBD2; v_gene: TRBV20-1; j_gene: TRBJ2-1; abundance: few; CDR3aa: CSARGLIAGGNYNEQFF; CDR3nt: TGCAGTGCTAGAGGCTTAATAGCGGGAGGTAACTACAATGAGCAGTTCTTC
d_gene: TRBD2; v_gene: TRBV12-3/TRBV12-4; j_gene: TRBJ2-7; abundance: many; CDR3aa: CASSLASGRNDEQYF; CDR3nt: TGTGCCAGCAGTTTAGCTAGCGGGAGAAACGACGAGCAGTACTTC
d_gene: -; v_gene: TRBV6-5; j_gene: TRBJ1-6; abundance: few; CDR3aa: CASSYEAGVGSPLHF; CDR3nt: TGTGCCAGCAGTTACGAGGCGGGTGTTGGTTCACCCCTCCACTTT
d_gene: TRBD2; v_gene: TRBV20-1; j_gene: TRBJ2-1; abundance: few; CDR3aa: CSAQTGTRDVNEQFF; CDR3nt: TGCAGTGCTCAGACCGGGACTAGGGACGTTAATGAGCAGTTCTTC
d_gene: -; v_gene: TRBV27; j_gene: TRBJ2-7; abundance: -; CDR3aa: CPSSPGEKYEQYF; CDR3nt: TGTCCCAGCAGTCCGGGAGAAAAATACGAGCAGTACTTC
d_gene: -; v_gene: TRBV10-3; j_gene: TRBJ2-3; abundance: -; CDR3aa: CAISGTLTIQYF; CDR3nt: TGTGCCATCAGCGGAACCCTGACGATCCAGTATTTT
d_gene: TRBD2; v_gene: TRBV27; j_gene: TRBJ2-1; abundance: -; CDR3aa: CASRATSGFYNEQFF; CDR3nt: TGTGCCAGCAGGGCGACTAGCGGATTTTACAATGAGCAGTTCTTC
d_gene: -; v_gene: TRBV12-3/TRBV12-4; j_gene: TRBJ2-3; abundance: -; CDR3aa: CASSLGPPSTDTQYF; CDR3nt: TGTGCCAGCAGTTTAGGTCCTCCGAGCACAGATACGCAGTATTTT
d_gene: -; v_gene: TRBV24-1; j_gene: TRBJ2-1; abundance: once; CDR3aa: CATRASGGGEQFF; CDR3nt: TGTGCCACCAGAGCAAGCGGAGGGGGTGAGCAGTTCTTC
d_gene: -; v_gene: TRBV7-3; j_gene: TRBJ2-1; abundance: many; CDR3aa: CASSLNSPSEQFF; CDR3nt: TGTGCCAGCAGCTTAAACTCCCCCAGCGAGCAGTTCTTC
d_gene: -; v_gene: TRBV9; j_gene: TRBJ2-7; abundance: -; CDR3aa: CASSLRGGSGIYEQYF; CDR3nt: TGTGCCAGCAGCCTCAGGGGGGGCAGCGGGATCTACGAGCAGTACTTC
d_gene: -; v_gene: TRBV6-1; j_gene: TRBJ1-3; abundance: -; CDR3aa: CASSRGETVSGNTIYF; CDR3nt: TGTGCCAGCAGCCGAGGAGAAACCGTCTCTGGAAACACCATATATTTT
d_gene: -; v_gene: TRBV6-6; j_gene: TRBJ2-1; abundance: -; CDR3aa: CASSYAGTLEQFF; CDR3nt: TGTGCCAGCAGTTACGCCGGGACACTTGAGCAGTTCTTC
d_gene: TRBD2; v_gene: TRBV20-1; j_gene: TRBJ2-1; abundance: few; CDR3aa: CSASSLAGDSYNEQFF; CDR3nt: TGCAGTGCTAGTTCACTAGCGGGAGACTCCTACAATGAGCAGTTCTTC
d_gene: -; v_gene: TRBV12-3/TRBV12-4; j_gene: TRBJ1-1; abundance: -; CDR3aa: CASSLSQGPEAFF; CDR3nt: TGTGCCAGCAGTTTATCCCAGGGACCTGAAGCTTTCTTT
d_gene: -; v_gene: TRBV4-2; j_gene: TRBJ2-7; abundance: -; CDR3aa: CASSQALRSVAYEQYF; CDR3nt: TGTGCCAGCAGCCAAGCCCTCCGGTCTGTGGCTTACGAGCAGTACTTC
d_gene: -; v_gene: TRBV5-1; j_gene: TRBJ1-4; abundance: -; CDR3aa: CASSPGQPSEKLFF; CDR3nt: TGCGCCAGCAGCCCAGGACAGCCCAGTGAAAAACTGTTTTTT
d_gene: -; v_gene: TRBV27; j_gene: TRBJ2-2; abundance: -; CDR3aa: CASSLVGRTGELFF; CDR3nt: TGTGCCAGCAGTTTAGTAGGGAGAACCGGGGAGCTGTTTTTT
d_gene: -; v_gene: TRBV13; j_gene: TRBJ2-1; abundance: -; CDR3aa: CASSPSDLDEQFF; CDR3nt: TGTGCCAGCAGCCCCTCAGATCTGGATGAGCAGTTCTTC
d_gene: TRBD1; v_gene: TRBV6-1; j_gene: TRBJ2-7; abundance: -; CDR3aa: CASGPGQGVGEQYF; CDR3nt: TGTGCCAGCGGCCCGGGACAGGGGGTGGGGGAGCAGTACTTC